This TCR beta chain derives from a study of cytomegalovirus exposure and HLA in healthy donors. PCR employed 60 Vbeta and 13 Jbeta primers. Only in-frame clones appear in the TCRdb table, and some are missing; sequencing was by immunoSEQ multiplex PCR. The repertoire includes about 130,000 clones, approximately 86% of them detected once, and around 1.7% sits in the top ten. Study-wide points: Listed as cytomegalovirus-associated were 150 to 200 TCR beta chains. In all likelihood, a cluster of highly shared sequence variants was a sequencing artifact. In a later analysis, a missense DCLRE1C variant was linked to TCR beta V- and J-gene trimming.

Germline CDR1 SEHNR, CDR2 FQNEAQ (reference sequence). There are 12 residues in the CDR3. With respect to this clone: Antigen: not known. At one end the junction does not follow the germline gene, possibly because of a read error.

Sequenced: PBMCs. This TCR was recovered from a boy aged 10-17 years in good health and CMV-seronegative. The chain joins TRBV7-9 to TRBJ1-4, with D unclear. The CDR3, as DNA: TGTTCCAGCAGACGAGGGAATGAAAAACTGTTTTTT. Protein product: CSSRRGNEKLFF.